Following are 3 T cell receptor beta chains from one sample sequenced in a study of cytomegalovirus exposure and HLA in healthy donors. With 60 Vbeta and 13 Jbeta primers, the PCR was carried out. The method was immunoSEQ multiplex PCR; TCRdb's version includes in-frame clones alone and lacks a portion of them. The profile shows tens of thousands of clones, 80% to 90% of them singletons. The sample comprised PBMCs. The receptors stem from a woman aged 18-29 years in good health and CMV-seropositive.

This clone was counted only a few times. The CDR3 reads CASGRLGQGNYGYTF. The CDR3 DNA follows: TGTGCCAGCGGAAGGCTAGGACAGGGGAACTATGGCTACACCTTC. The V call is TRBV6-5, the J call TRBJ1-2; the match to TRBD1 covers 9 bases. Germline V gives CDR1 MNHEY, CDR2 SVGAGI. The CDR3 consists of 15 residues. V shed 8 bases and J 2 bases; nucleotides not matched to a gene: 9.

CDR3: CASSISNYGYTF. The CDR3, as DNA: TGTGCCAGTAGTATATCAAACTATGGCTACACCTTC. The chain has TRBV19 and TRBJ1-2, with D uncertain. This CDR3 has 12 residues. V lost 2 bases and J lost 2, with 3 bases in between. Per germline, CDR1 LNHDA and CDR2 SQIVND (reference sequence).

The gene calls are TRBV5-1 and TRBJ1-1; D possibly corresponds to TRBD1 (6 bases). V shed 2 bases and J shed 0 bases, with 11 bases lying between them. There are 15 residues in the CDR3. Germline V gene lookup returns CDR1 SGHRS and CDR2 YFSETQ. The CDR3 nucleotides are TGCGCCAGCAGCTTCGCCGGGACAATGAACACTGAAGCTTTCTTT. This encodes CASSFAGTMNTEAFF. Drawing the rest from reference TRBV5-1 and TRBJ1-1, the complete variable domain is KAGVTQTPRYLIKTRGQQVTLSCSPISGHRSVSWYQQTPGQGLQFLFEYFSETQRNKGNFPGRFSGRQFSNSRSEMNVSTLELGDSALYLCASSFAGTMNTEAFFGQGTRLTVV.